The 11 T cell receptor beta chains presented below share a single source sample, sequenced in a study of cytomegalovirus exposure and HLA in healthy donors. PCR employed 60 Vbeta and 13 Jbeta primers. Repertoires were generated with immunoSEQ multiplex PCR, while TCRdb's copy carries only in-frame clones and drops some. The sample shows some 130,000 clones, around nine tenths of them seen only once. The specimen sequenced was PBMCs. These receptors all come from a woman younger than 45 in good health and CMV-seronegative.

This clone was detected only a few times. J is TRBJ1-1 and V is TRBV28; 9 nucleotides line up with TRBD1. CDR1 is MDHEN, CDR2 SYDVKM, per germline. V lost 5 bases, J lost 6 bases, and 4 bases stayed unmatched. This CDR3 has 13 amino acids. The CDR3 bases are TGTGCCAGCAGTCCGAGACAGGGGGCTGAAGCTTTCTTT. It yields the protein CASSPRQGAEAFF.

V and J are TRBV7-6 and TRBJ2-1; 10 positions agree with TRBD1. CDR1 and CDR2 from the germline V gene are SGHVS and FNYEAQ. The J segment lost 9 bases and the V segment lost 8 bases, leaving 13 bases of the junction unmatched. The CDR3 runs 15 residues. The CDR3 loop reads CASVPGTGVISEQFF. DNA for the CDR3: TGTGCCAGCGTACCCGGGACAGGGGTGATCAGTGAGCAGTTCTTC.

As DNA, the CDR3 is TGTGCCAGCAGCTTCACGGGGATTTACGAGCAGTACTTC. Translating it yields CASSFTGIYEQYF. The chain links TRBV5-6 to TRBJ2-7, with D possibly being TRBD2 (5 bases). The CDR3 spans 13 residues. CDR1 is SGHDT, CDR2 YYEEEE, per germline. Between the trimmed V and J ends, which lost 2 bases and 4 bases, there was a span of 10 bases.

This rearrangement joins TRBV9 to TRBJ2-5; 12 nucleotides align to TRBD2. From germline, CDR1 is SGDLS and CDR2 YYNGEE. This CDR3 is 16 amino acids long. After removal of 0 bases from V and 5 bases from J, the junction contained 5 bases not matched to a gene. In DNA form, the CDR3 reads TGTGCCAGCAGCGTAGCTACTAGCGGGGGGCTTGAGACCCAGTACTTC. The encoded protein is CASSVATSGGLETQYF. Together with reference TRBV9 and TRBJ2-5, the CDR3 gives the full variable domain: DSGVTQTPKHLITATGQRVTLRCSPRSGDLSVYWYQQSLDQGLQFLIQYYNGEERAKGNILERFSAQQFPDLHSELNLSSLELGDSALYFCASSVATSGGLETQYFGPGTRLLVL.

CDR3 coding DNA: TGTGCCAGTAGTCCCCGGACAGGTGCCTATGGCTACACCTTC. Its translation: CASSPRTGAYGYTF. The rearrangement links TRBV19 to TRBJ1-2; 7 nucleotides line up with TRBD1. With 5 bases clipped from V and 4 bases from J, the junction kept 7 bases outside the gene matches. The CDR3 contains 14 residues. The germline CDR1 and CDR2 sequences are LNHDA and SQIVND (reference sequence).

The rearrangement uses TRBV28 and TRBJ2-7; 8 bases fit TRBD1. Germline V CDR1 and CDR2: MDHEN, SYDVKM. J gave up 7 bases and V 5 bases, and 7 bases lay outside the gene matches. The CDR3 is 13 amino acids. CDR3: CASSEGQALEQYF. In DNA form, the CDR3 reads TGTGCCAGCAGTGAGGGACAGGCCCTGGAGCAGTACTTC.

The chain recombines TRBV4-1 with TRBJ2-7; 10 positions agree with TRBD1. Germline V CDR1 and CDR2: MGHRA, YSYEKL. The trim removed 3 bases at V and 3 bases at J, leaving 5 bases unmatched. The CDR3 consists of 15 residues. The CDR3 sequence is CASSHPDRGGYEQYF. DNA for the CDR3: TGCGCCAGCAGCCACCCGGACAGGGGGGGCTACGAGCAGTACTTC.

The chain couples TRBV6-5 to TRBJ2-7; D gene uncertain. Germline assignment: CDR1 MNHEY and CDR2 SVGAGI. The CDR3 has 13 residues. Trimming removed 4 bases at V and 0 bases at J, with 7 bases between. The CDR3 DNA follows: TGTGCCAGCAGTTTGACACCCTCCTACGAGCAGTACTTC. Translating it yields CASSLTPSYEQYF.

The V call is TRBV25-1, the J call TRBJ1-1, with TRBD1 identical over 8 bases. CDR1 MGHDK and CDR2 SYGVNS come from the germline V gene. CDR3 length equals 15 residues. V lost 5 bases, J lost 1 base, and 6 bases stayed unmatched. This CDR3 is CASSSQGAQNTEAFF. In nucleotides, the CDR3 is TGTGCCAGCAGTTCCCAGGGGGCCCAGAACACTGAAGCTTTCTTT. Full variable domain (rest looked up from reference TRBV25-1 and TRBJ1-1): EADIYQTPRYLVIGTGKKITLECSQTMGHDKMYWYQQDPGMELHLIHYSYGVNSTEKGDLSSESTVSRIRTEHFPLTLESARPSHTSQYLCASSSQGAQNTEAFFGQGTRLTVV.

This clone has only a few counts. The V call is TRBV6-6, the J call TRBJ1-5; D is uncertain. Germline V gene sequence: CDR1 MNHNY, CDR2 SVGAGI (reference sequence). The CDR3 loop spans 16 amino acids. Trimming took off 0 bases at V and 3 bases at J, with 12 bases between the two ends. The CDR3 spells CASSYSIRYFNQPQHF. For the CDR3, the DNA is TGTGCCAGCAGTTACTCGATACGGTACTTCAATCAGCCCCAGCATTTT.

The chain has TRBV5-6 and TRBJ1-2; D uncertain. The length of the CDR3 is 12 residues. V lost 1 base and J 6 bases, leaving 7 bases between the germline ends. The germline gives CDR1 SGHDT, CDR2 YYEEEE. CDR3 DNA sequence: TGTGCCAGCAGCTTGATGGTAGATGGCTACACCTTC. This encodes CASSLMVDGYTF. Looking up the rest from reference TRBV5-6 and TRBJ1-2 gives the full variable domain: DAGVTQSPTHLIKTRGQQVTLRCSPKSGHDTVSWYQQALGQGPQFIFQYYEEEERQRGNFPDRFSGHQFPNYSSELNVNALLLGDSALYLCASSLMVDGYTFGSGTRLTVV.